This TCR beta chain is drawn from a study of blood T cell repertoires in COVID-19. Study-wide context: T cells, B-cell-depleted T cells, or PBMCs provided the cDNA or gDNA that served as material.

CDR3 length: 13 residues. Germline V CDR1 and CDR2: SGHRS, YFSETQ. Trimming pared 4 bases from V and 5 bases from J, leaving 12 bases between. Study processing details: For nucleated cells, counts were estimated from reference gene primer amplification. Produced via immunoSEQ multiplex PCR; TCRdb's table is partial and in-frame only. That table supplies the V and J calls and clone size; D and trimming were determined from the DNA. The sample has about 49,000 clones, about 90% seen once; the top ten hold approximately 13%. This clonotype was obtained from a man older than 75 with acute or convalescent COVID-19. The rearrangement joins TRBV5-1 to TRBJ2-5; TRBD2 might be the D (5 bases). The sequenced material came from peripheral blood. This CDR3 reads CASSGGLTETQYF. CDR3 DNA: TGCGCCAGCAGCGGTGGACTGACGGAGACCCAGTACTTC. The variable domain in full, with the rest retrieved from reference TRBV5-1 and TRBJ2-5, is KAGVTQTPRYLIKTRGQQVTLSCSPISGHRSVSWYQQTPGQGLQFLFEYFSETQRNKGNFPGRFSGRQFSNSRSEMNVSTLELGDSALYLCASSGGLTETQYFGPGTRLLVL.